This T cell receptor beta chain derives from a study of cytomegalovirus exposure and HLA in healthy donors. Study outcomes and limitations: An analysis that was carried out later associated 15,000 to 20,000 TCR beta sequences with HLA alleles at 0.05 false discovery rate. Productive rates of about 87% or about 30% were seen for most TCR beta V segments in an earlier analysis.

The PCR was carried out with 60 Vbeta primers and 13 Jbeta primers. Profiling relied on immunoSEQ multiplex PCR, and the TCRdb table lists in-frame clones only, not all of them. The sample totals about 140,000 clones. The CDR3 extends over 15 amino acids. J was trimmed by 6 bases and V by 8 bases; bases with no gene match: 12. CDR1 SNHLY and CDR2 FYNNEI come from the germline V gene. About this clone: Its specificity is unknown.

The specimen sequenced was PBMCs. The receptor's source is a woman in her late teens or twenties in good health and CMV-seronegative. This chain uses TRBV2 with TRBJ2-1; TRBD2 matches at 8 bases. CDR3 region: CASGLSGSATNEQFF. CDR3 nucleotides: TGTGCCAGCGGTCTGAGCGGGAGTGCGACCAATGAGCAGTTCTTC.